A single sample gave rise to the 20 T cell receptor beta chains below, sequenced in a study of CD8 T cells in Susac syndrome. With random hexamers, reverse transcription was performed on about 0.5 to 1 ug of RNA. TCRdb re-derived calls from the immunoSEQ multiplex PCR reads in MiXCR, one entry per CDR3 protein. This sample has 74,000 or so distinct CDR3 sequences; 90% to 95% occur once, and the top ten carry approximately 0.52%. Sequencing used CD4+ T cells from PBMCs. These receptors were collected from a human donor with Susac syndrome.

This chain uses TRBV15 with TRBJ1-2; 8 bases are shared with TRBD1. Unmatched junction bases numbered 2, after V lost 3 bases and J lost 2 bases. The CDR3 is 14 amino acids. Germline V gene sequence: CDR1 LNHNV, CDR2 YYDKDF (reference sequence). CDR3 nucleotide sequence: TGTGCCACCAGCAGGGGACAGGAAAACTATGGCTACACCTTC. Protein sequence: CATSRGQENYGYTF.

The gene calls are TRBV6-1 and TRBJ1-2, with D possibly being TRBD1 (5 bases). V was clipped by 4 bases and J by 4 bases, with 10 bases between them. The CDR3 is 13 residues long. Germline assignment: CDR1 MNHNS and CDR2 SASEGT. CDR3 protein: CASSVTAIYGYTF. Here the CDR3 DNA reads TGTGCCAGCAGTGTGACAGCGATCTATGGCTACACCTTC.

This rearrangement joins TRBV2 to TRBJ2-6, with 12 bases that match TRBD1. Germline CDR1 is SNHLY and CDR2 is FYNNEI. With V trimmed by 6 bases and J by 3 bases, 6 bases remained unmatched. This CDR3 has 17 amino acids. The chain's CDR3 is CASRPGQGADGANVLTF. The CDR3 DNA is TGTGCCAGCAGACCGGGACAGGGGGCGGATGGGGCCAACGTCCTGACTTTC. Using reference TRBV2 and TRBJ2-6 for the parts outside the CDR3, the full variable domain is EPEVTQTPSHQVTQMGQEVILRCVPISNHLYFYWYRQILGQKVEFLVSFYNNEISEKSEIFDDQFSVERPDGSNFTLKIRSTKLEDSAMYFCASRPGQGADGANVLTFGAGSRLTVL.

J is TRBJ2-7 and V is TRBV28, with TRBD2 identical over 14 bases. V shed 4 bases, J shed 11 bases, and the junction held 13 bases outside the gene matches. The CDR3 loop spans 16 amino acids. Germline V CDR1 and CDR2: MDHEN, SYDVKM. The DNA of the CDR3 is TGTGCCAGCAGTTCCCTTGGACTAGCGGGAGGACCATGGGAGTACTTC. It yields the protein CASSSLGLAGGPWEYF.

V usage is TRBV11-3 and J usage is TRBJ2-7; D is tentatively TRBD1 or TRBD2 (6 bases each). CDR3 length: 16 residues. The V end lost 0 bases, the J end lost 4 bases, and 16 bases lay between the germline ends. Germline V gives CDR1 SGHNT, CDR2 YENEEA. Here the CDR3 DNA reads TGTGCCAGCAGCTTAGAGGGCCGGGGGCGCGGATACGAGCAGTACTTC. It is translated as CASSLEGRGRGYEQYF.

The chain combines TRBV7-2 with TRBJ2-7; D not certain. Germline V gene data show CDR1 as SGHTA and CDR2 as FQGNSA. V was cut by 5 bases and J by 0 bases, with 14 bases left in between. This CDR3 has 15 amino acids. The chain's CDR3 is CASSPTARSSYEQYF. CDR3 DNA: TGTGCCAGCAGCCCAACCGCCAGGAGCTCCTACGAGCAGTACTTC. The full variable domain, rest sourced from reference TRBV7-2 and TRBJ2-7, is GAGVSQSPSNKVTEKGKDVELRCDPISGHTALYWYRQSLGQGLEFLIYFQGNSAPDKSGLPSDRFSAERTGGSVSTLTIQRTQQEDSAVYLCASSPTARSSYEQYFGPGTRLTVT.

The rearrangement links TRBV7-9 to TRBJ2-1; the D gene could be TRBD1 or TRBD2 (6 bases each). With 5 bases removed from V and 6 bases from J, the gap between germline ends came to 17 bases. There are 15 residues in the CDR3. Germline V gives CDR1 SEHNR, CDR2 FQNEAQ (reference sequence). In DNA, the CDR3 is TGTGCCAGCAGCCTACGGGAACAGGGAGGCAATGAGCAGTTCTTC. Its translation is CASSLREQGGNEQFF.

The V and J genes are TRBV11-2 and TRBJ2-1; 8 bases agree with TRBD1. CDR1 and CDR2 from the germline V gene are SGHAT and FQNNGV. V shed 7 bases and J 5 bases; nucleotides not matched to a gene: 13. The CDR3 totals 16 residues. As DNA, the CDR3 is TGTGCCAGCACCCATCAAGGGGCAGGGGGCCACAATGAGCAGTTCTTC. This encodes CASTHQGAGGHNEQFF.

This rearrangement joins TRBV12-1 to TRBJ2-5. TRBV12-1 is described as a pseudogene. The length of the CDR3 is 13 residues. The CDR3 spells CASSSVYQETQYF. CDR3 bases: TGTGCCAGCAGCTCCGTGTACCAAGAGACCCAGTACTTC.

The V gene is TRBV20-1, the J gene TRBJ2-2; TRBD1 agrees at 10 bases. With V trimmed by 0 bases and J by 7 bases, 8 bases remained unmatched. Germline V CDR1 and CDR2: DFQATT, SNEGSKA (reference sequence). The CDR3 is 16 amino acids. Written as DNA, the CDR3 is TGCAGTGCTAGAGAACCGGGACAGGGGAGGGACGGGGAGCTGTTTTTT. It encodes CSAREPGQGRDGELFF.

The gene calls are TRBV20-1 and TRBJ1-2, with no clear D. This CDR3 spans 12 amino acids. The germline V gene has CDR1 DFQATT and CDR2 SNEGSKA (reference sequence). Trimming took off 3 bases at V and 3 bases at J, with 8 bases between the two ends. The CDR3: CSASRDDYGYTF. For the CDR3, the DNA is TGCAGTGCTAGTAGGGATGACTATGGCTACACCTTC.

The count of this clonotype is one. The rearrangement uses TRBV5-4 and TRBJ2-7, with D unresolved. Trimming took 2 bases from V and 0 from J, leaving 15 bases between them. The CDR3 has 16 residues. Germline V CDR1 and CDR2: SGHNT, YYREEE (reference sequence). As DNA, the CDR3 is TGTGCCAGCAGCTTAATCGGAAGGGCGAGCTCCTACGAGCAGTACTTC. Protein sequence: CASSLIGRASSYEQYF.

V usage is TRBV4-3 and J usage is TRBJ2-2; 9 bases match TRBD2. Trimming removed 5 bases from V and 2 bases from J; junction bases left unmatched: 6. Germline CDR1 and CDR2: LGHNA and YSLEER. The CDR3 length is 16 residues. In DNA form, the CDR3 reads TGCGCCAGCAGCAAAATAGCGGGAGCTAACACCGGGGAGCTGTTTTTT. Its protein product is CASSKIAGANTGELFF.

The genes are TRBV19 and TRBJ1-5; D remains ambiguous. Trimming took off 5 bases at V and 6 bases at J, with 8 bases between the two ends. Germline CDR1 and CDR2: LNHDA and SQIVND (reference sequence). CDR3 length: 12 residues. CDR3 DNA: TGTGCCAGTAGTGCGAAAACTCAGCCCCAGCATTTT. Its translation: CASSAKTQPQHF.

The V call is TRBV2, the J call TRBJ2-5; D is unclear. The germline gives CDR1 SNHLY, CDR2 FYNNEI. CDR3 size: 14 residues. The V end lost 1 base, the J end lost 1 base, and 7 bases lay between the germline ends. CDR3 in DNA: TGTGCCAGCAGTGAAGGGTCCTCCCAAGAGACCCAGTACTTC. This codes for CASSEGSSQETQYF.

The V gene is TRBV24-1, the J gene TRBJ2-3, with D perhaps TRBD2 (5 bases). The germline gives CDR1 KGHDR, CDR2 SFDVKD. The CDR3 contains 13 residues. The germline V and J ends were trimmed by 11 bases and 2 bases, with 13 bases remaining between them. The CDR3 loop reads CAIGNKVTDTQYF. CDR3 in DNA: TGTGCCATCGGGAATAAGGTCACAGATACGCAGTATTTT.

The chain employs TRBV5-1 and TRBJ2-1; 7 bases fit TRBD2. The V segment lost 1 base and the J segment 6 bases; nucleotides outside the gene matches: 4. Germline V gene sequence: CDR1 SGHRS, CDR2 YFSETQ. CDR3 length: 14 amino acids. CDR3 sequence: CASSLTGLGNEQFF. The CDR3, as DNA: TGCGCCAGCAGCTTGACCGGACTAGGCAATGAGCAGTTCTTC.

The chain has TRBV7-2 and TRBJ2-3; 7 nucleotides align to TRBD2. This CDR3 comprises 16 residues. Germline CDR1 and CDR2: SGHTA and FQGNSA. The V and J ends lost 5 bases and 1 base, in that order; junction bases with no gene match: 9. The CDR3 DNA reads TGTGCCAGCAGCAATAAGGGGACTACGGGCACAGATACGCAGTATTTT. As protein: CASSNKGTTGTDTQYF.

This clonotype has only one observation. V usage is TRBV29-1 and J usage is TRBJ2-1; D perhaps matches TRBD1 (6 bases). Germline lookup yields CDR1 SQVTM and CDR2 ANQGSEA. CDR3 length: 13 amino acids. Trimming removed 7 bases from V and 6 bases from J, with 16 bases in between. CDR3 loop: CSGAGEWINEQFF. The CDR3 nucleotides read TGCAGCGGGGCAGGGGAGTGGATCAATGAGCAGTTCTTC.

This chain connects TRBV29-1 to TRBJ2-1; D may match TRBD1 or TRBD2 (6 bases each). The germline V and J ends were trimmed by 0 bases and 0 bases, with 15 bases remaining between them. The V gene's germline CDR1 is SQVTM and CDR2 ANQGSEA. There are 17 residues in the CDR3. For the CDR3, the DNA is TGCAGCGTTGAAGATGGAGGCGGGACAAGCTCCTACAATGAGCAGTTCTTC. Protein sequence: CSVEDGGGTSSYNEQFF.